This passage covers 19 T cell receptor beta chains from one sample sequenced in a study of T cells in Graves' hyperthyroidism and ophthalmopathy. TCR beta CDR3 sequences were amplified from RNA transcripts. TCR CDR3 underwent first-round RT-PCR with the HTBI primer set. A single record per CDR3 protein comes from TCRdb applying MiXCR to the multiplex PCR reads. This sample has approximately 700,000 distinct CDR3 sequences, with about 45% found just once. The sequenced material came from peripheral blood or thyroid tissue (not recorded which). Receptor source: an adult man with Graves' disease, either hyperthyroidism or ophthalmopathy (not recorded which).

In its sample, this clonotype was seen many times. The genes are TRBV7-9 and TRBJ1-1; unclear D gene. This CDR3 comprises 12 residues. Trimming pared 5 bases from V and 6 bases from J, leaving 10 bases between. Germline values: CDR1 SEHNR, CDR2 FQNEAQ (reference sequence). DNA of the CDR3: TGTGCCAGCAGCCCACCCGGGCCTGAAGCTTTCTTT. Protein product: CASSPPGPEAFF.

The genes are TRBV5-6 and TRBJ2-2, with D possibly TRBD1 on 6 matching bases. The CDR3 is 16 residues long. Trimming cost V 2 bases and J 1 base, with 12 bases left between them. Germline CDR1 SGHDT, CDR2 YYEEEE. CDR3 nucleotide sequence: TGTGCCAGCAGCTTTCCGTCAGGGGTGAACACCGGGGAGCTGTTTTTT. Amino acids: CASSFPSGVNTGELFF.

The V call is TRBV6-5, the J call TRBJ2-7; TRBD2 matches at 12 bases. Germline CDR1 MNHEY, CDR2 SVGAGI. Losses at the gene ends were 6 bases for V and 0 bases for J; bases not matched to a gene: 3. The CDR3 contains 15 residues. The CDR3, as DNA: TGTGCCAGCAGGTGGACTAGCGGGGACTCCTACGAGCAGTACTTC. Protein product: CASRWTSGDSYEQYF.

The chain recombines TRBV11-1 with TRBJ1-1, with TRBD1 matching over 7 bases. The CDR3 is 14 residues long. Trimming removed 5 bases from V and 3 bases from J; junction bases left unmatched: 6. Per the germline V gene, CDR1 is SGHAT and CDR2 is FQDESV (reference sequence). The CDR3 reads CASSPNRGDTEAFF. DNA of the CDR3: TGTGCCAGCAGCCCAAACAGGGGTGACACTGAAGCTTTCTTT.

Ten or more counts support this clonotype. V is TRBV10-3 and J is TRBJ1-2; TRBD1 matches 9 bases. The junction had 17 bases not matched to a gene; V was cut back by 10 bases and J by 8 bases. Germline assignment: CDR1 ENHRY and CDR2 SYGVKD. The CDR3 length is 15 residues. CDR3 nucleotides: TGTGCCACCGCCAAGCTTACAGGGGGCGCTGGCGGCTACACCTTC. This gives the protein CATAKLTGGAGGYTF.

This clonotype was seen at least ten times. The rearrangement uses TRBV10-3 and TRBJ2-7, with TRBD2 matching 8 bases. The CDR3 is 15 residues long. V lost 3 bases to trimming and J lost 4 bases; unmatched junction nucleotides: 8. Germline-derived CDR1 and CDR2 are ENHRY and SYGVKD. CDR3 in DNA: TGTGCCATCAGTGAAAATAGCGGGACGGTTTACGAGCAGTACTTC. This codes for CAISENSGTVYEQYF.

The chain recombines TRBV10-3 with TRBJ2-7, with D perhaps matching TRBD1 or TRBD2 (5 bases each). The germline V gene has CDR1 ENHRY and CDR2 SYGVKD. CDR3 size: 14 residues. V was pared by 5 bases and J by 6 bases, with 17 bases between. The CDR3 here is CAISTRGSRGEQYF. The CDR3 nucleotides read TGTGCCATCAGTACACGGGGCAGCCGCGGCGAGCAGTACTTC.

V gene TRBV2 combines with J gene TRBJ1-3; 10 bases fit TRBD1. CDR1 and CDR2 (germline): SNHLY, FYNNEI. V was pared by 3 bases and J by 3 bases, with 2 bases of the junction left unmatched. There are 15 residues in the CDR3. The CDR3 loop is CASSDGTGDGNTIYF. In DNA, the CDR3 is TGTGCCAGCAGTGACGGGACAGGGGATGGAAACACCATATATTTT.

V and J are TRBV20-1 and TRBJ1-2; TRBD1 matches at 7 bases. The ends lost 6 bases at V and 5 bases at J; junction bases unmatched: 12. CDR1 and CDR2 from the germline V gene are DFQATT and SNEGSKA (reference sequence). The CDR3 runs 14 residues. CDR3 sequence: CSAPRQGWAYGYTF. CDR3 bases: TGCAGTGCGCCCCGACAGGGCTGGGCGTATGGCTACACCTTC.

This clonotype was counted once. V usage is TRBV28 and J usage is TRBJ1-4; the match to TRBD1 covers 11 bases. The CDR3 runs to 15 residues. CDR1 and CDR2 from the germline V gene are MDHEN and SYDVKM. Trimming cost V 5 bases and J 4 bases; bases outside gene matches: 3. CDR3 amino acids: CASSGTGGFNEKLFF. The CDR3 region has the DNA TGTGCCAGCAGTGGGACAGGGGGGTTTAATGAAAAACTGTTTTTT.

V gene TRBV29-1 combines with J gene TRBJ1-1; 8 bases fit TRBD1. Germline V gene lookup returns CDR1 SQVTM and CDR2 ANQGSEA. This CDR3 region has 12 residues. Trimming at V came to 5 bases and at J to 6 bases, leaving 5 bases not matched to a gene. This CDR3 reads CSVTDRVPEAFF. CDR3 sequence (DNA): TGCAGCGTTACGGACAGGGTCCCTGAAGCTTTCTTT.

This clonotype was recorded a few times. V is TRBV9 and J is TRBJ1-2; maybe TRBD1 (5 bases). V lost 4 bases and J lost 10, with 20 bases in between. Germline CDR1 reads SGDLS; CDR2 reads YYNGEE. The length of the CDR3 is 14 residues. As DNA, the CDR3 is TGTGCCAGCAGCTCACAGACAGTCTCCACATCCTACACCTTC. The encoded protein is CASSSQTVSTSYTF.

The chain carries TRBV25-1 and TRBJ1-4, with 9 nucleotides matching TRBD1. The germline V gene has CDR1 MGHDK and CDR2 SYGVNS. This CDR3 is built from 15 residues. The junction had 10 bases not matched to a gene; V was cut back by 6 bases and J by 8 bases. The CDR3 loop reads CASRARTGVHEKLFF. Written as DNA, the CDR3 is TGTGCCAGCAGAGCTCGGACAGGGGTTCACGAAAAACTGTTTTTT.

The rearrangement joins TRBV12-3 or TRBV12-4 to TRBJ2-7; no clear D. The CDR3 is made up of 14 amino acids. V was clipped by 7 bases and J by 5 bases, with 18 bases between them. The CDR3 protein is CASIKTPGLNEQYF. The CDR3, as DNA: TGTGCCAGCATTAAGACACCCGGCCTCAACGAGCAGTACTTC.

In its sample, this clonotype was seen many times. CDR3 in DNA: TGTGCCACCAGCAGAGATTACTACAGGGGGCCTGAAGCTTTCTTT. Translation: CATSRDYYRGPEAFF. The chain employs TRBV15 and TRBJ1-1; 9 positions match TRBD1. V shed 0 bases and J 6 bases; nucleotides not matched to a gene: 5. Germline CDR1 LNHNV, CDR2 YYDKDF (reference sequence). The CDR3 has 15 amino acids.

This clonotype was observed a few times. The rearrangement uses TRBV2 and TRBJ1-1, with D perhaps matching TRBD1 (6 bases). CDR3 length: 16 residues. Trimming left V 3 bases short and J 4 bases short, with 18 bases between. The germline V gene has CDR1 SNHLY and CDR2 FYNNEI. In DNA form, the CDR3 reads TGTGCCAGCAGTGACGGGGGGGGCGGGCTCGGCACTGAAGCTTTCTTT. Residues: CASSDGGGGLGTEAFF.

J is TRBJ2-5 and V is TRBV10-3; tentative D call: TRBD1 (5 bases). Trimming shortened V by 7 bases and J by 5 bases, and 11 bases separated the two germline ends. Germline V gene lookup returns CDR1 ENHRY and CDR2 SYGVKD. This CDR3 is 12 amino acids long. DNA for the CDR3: TGTGCCATCAAAGGGGAACAGGAGACCCAGTACTTC. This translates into CAIKGEQETQYF.

CDR3: CASSASQNSGANVLTF. CDR3 in DNA: TGTGCCAGCAGTGCTAGTCAGAACTCTGGGGCCAACGTCCTGACTTTC. The V and J genes are TRBV6-1 and TRBJ2-6; D not certain. This CDR3 region has 16 residues. Between the trimmed V and J ends, which lost 4 bases and 0 bases, there was a span of 10 bases. CDR1 MNHNS and CDR2 SASEGT come from the germline V gene.

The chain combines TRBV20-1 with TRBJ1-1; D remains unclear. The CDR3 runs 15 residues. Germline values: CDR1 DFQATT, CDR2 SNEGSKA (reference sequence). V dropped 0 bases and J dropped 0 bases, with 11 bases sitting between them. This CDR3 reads CSAREEPAMNTEAFF. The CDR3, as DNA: TGCAGTGCTAGAGAAGAGCCGGCAATGAACACTGAAGCTTTCTTT.